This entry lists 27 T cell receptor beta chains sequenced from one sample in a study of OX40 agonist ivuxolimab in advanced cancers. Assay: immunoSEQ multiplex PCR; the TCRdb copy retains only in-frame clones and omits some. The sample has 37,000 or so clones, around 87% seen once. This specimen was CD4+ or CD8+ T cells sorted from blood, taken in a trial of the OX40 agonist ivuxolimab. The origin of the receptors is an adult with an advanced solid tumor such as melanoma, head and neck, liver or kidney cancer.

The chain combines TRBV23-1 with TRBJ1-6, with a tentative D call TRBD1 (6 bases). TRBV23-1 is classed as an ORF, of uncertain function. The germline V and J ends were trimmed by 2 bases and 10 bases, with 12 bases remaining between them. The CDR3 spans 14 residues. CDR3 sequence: CASSQKEGGSPLHF. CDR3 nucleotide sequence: TGCGCCAGCAGTCAAAAGGAGGGGGGATCACCCCTCCACTTT.

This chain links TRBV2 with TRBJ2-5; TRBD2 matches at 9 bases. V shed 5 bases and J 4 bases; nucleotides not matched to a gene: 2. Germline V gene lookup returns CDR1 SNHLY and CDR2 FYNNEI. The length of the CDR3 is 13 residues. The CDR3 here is CASSLSGGETQYF. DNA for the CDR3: TGTGCCAGCAGTCTTAGCGGGGGAGAGACCCAGTACTTC.

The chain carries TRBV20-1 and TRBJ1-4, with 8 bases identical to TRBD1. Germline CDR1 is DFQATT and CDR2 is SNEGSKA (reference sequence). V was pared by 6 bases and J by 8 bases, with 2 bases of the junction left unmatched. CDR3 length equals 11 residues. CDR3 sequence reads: CSARGREKLFF. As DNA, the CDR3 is TGCAGTGCCAGGGGGCGGGAAAAACTGTTTTTT.

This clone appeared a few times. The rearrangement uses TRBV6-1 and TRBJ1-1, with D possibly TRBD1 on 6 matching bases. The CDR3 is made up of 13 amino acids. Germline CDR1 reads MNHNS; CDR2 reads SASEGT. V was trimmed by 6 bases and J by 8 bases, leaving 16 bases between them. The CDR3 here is CASRDLRGTEAFF. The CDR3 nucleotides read TGTGCCAGCAGGGACTTAAGGGGGACGGAAGCTTTCTTT.

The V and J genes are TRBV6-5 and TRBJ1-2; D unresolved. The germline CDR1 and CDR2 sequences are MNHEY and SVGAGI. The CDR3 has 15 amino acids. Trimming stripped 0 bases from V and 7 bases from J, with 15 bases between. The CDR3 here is CASSYSSKGSGGYTF. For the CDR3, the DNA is TGTGCCAGCAGTTACTCGAGTAAAGGGTCGGGTGGCTACACCTTC.

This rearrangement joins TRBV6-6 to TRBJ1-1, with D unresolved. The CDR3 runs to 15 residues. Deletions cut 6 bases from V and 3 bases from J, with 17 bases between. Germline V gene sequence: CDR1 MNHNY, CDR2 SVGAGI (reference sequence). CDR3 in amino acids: CASRPGGRVDTEAFF. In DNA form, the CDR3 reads TGTGCCAGCAGGCCGGGAGGGAGGGTGGACACTGAAGCTTTCTTT.

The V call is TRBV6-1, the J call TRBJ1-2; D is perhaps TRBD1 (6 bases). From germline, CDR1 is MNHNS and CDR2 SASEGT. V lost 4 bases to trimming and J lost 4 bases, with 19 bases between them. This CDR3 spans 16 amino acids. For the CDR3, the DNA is TGTGCCAGCAGTGGTTCTTCCAAGGGGGTAGCCTATGGCTACACCTTC. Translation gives CASSGSSKGVAYGYTF.

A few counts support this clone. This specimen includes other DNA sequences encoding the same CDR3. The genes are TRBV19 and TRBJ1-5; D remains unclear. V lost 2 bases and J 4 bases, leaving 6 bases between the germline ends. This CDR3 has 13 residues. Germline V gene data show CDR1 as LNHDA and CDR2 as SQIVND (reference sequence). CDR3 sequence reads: CASSIIGNQPQHF. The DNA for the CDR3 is TGTGCCAGTAGTATAATAGGGAATCAGCCCCAGCATTTT. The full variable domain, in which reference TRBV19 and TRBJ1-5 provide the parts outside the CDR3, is DGGITQSPKYLFRKEGQNVTLSCEQNLNHDAMYWYRQDPGQGLRLIYYSQIVNDFQKGDIAEGYSVSREKKESFPLTVTSAQKNPTAFYLCASSIIGNQPQHFGDGTRLSIL.

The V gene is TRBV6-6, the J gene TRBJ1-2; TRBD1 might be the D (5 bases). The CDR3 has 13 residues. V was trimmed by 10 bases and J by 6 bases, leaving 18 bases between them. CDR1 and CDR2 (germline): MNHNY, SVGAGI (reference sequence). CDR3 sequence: CATTAGERHGYTF. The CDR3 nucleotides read TGTGCCACAACCGCGGGGGAGCGCCATGGCTACACCTTC.

CDR3: CASSLVGNRAGELFF. The CDR3, as DNA: TGTGCCAGCAGCTTGGTGGGGAACAGGGCCGGGGAGCTGTTTTTT. The chain joins TRBV5-8 to TRBJ2-2; D perhaps matches TRBD1 (6 bases). CDR1 is SGHTS, CDR2 YDEGEE, per germline. The V end was cut by 0 bases, the J end by 6 bases, with 12 bases between. This CDR3 region has 15 residues.

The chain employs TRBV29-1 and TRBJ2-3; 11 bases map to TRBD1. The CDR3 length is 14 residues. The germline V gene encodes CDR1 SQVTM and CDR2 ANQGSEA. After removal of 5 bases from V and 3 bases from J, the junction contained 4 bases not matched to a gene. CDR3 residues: CSVNRDRGTDTQYF. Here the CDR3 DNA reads TGCAGCGTTAACCGGGACAGGGGGACAGATACGCAGTATTTT.

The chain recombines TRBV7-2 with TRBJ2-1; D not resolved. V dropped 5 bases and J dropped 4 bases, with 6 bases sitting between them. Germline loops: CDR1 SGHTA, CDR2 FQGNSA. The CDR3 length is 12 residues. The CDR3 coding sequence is TGTGCCAGCAGCGAGTTTTACAATGAGCAGTTCTTC. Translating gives CASSEFYNEQFF.

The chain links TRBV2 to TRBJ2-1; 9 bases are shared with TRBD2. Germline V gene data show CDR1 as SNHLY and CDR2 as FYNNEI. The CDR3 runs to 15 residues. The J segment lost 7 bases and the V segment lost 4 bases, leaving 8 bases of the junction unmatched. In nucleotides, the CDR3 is TGTGCCAGCAGTGGAACTAGCGGGTGGAGGAATGAGCAGTTCTTC. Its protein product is CASSGTSGWRNEQFF.

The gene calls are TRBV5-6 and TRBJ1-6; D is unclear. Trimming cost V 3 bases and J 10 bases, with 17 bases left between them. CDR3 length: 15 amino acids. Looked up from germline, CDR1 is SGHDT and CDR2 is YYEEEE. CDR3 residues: CASSSGPRPGSPLHF. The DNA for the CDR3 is TGTGCCAGCAGCTCGGGCCCTAGGCCAGGATCACCCCTCCACTTT.

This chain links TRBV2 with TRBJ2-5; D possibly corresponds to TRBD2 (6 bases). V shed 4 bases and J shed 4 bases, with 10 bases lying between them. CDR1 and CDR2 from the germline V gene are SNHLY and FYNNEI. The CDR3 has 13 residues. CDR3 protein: CASSAMTRETQYF. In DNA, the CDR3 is TGTGCCAGCAGTGCGATGACTAGAGAGACCCAGTACTTC.

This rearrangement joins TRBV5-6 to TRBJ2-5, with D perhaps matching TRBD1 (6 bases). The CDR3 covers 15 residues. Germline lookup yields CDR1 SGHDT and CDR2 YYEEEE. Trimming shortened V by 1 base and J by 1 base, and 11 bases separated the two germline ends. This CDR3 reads CASSLSLGGQETQYF. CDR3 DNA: TGTGCCAGCAGCTTGTCTTTAGGGGGCCAAGAGACCCAGTACTTC.

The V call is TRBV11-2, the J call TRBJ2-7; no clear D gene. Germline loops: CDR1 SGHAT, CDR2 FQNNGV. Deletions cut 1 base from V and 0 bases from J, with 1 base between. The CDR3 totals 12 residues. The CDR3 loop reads CASSLGSYEQYF. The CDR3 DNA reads TGTGCCAGCAGCTTAGGCTCCTACGAGCAGTACTTC.

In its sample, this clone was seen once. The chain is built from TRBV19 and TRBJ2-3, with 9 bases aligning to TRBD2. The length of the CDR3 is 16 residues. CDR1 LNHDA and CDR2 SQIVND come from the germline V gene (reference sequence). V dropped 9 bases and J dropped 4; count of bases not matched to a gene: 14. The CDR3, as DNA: TGTGCCAGCCAGGCGGCGGCGGGGGGGCATGCAGATACGCAGTATTTT. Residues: CASQAAAGGHADTQYF.

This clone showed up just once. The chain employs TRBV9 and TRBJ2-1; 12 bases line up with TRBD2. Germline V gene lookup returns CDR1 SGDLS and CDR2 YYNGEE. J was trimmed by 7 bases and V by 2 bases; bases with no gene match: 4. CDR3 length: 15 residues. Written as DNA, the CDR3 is TGTGCCAGCAGCGTTACTAGCGGGGGGCGGAATGAGCAGTTCTTC. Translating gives CASSVTSGGRNEQFF.

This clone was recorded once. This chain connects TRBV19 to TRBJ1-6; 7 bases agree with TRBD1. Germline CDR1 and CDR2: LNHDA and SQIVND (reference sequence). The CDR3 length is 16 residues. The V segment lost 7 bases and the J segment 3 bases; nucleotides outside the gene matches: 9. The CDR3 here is CASKTLGQLYNSPLHF. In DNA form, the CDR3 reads TGTGCCAGTAAGACCTTGGGACAGCTCTATAATTCACCCCTCCACTTT.

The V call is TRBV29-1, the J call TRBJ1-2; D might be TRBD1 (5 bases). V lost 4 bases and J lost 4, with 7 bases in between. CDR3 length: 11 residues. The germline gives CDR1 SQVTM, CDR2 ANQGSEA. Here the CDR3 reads CSVGGGYGYTF. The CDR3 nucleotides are TGCAGCGTTGGGGGGGGCTATGGCTACACCTTC.

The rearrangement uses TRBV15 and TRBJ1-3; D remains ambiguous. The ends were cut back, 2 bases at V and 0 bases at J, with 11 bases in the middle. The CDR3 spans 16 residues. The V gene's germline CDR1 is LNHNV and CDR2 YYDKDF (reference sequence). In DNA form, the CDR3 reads TGTGCCACCAGCAGAATCGGACGGTCCTCTGGAAACACCATATATTTT. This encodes CATSRIGRSSGNTIYF.

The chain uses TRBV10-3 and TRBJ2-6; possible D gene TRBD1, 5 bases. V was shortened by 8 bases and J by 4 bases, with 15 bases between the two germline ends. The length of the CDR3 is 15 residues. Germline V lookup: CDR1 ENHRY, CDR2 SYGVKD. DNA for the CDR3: TGTGCCATCGTCCAGGGCGTAGCAGGGGCCAACGTCCTGACTTTC. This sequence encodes CAIVQGVAGANVLTF.

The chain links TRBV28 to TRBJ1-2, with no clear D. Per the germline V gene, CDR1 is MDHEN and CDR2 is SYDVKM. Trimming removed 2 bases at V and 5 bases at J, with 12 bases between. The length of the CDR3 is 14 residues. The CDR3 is CASSLRDLWYGYTF. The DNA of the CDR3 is TGTGCCAGCAGTTTAAGGGATCTCTGGTATGGCTACACCTTC.

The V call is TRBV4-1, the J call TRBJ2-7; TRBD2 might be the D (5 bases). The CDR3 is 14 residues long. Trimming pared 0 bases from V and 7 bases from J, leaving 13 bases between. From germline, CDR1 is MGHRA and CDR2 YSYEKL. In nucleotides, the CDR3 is TGCGCCAGCAGCCAAGAACTGGCCTCGGGGGAGCAGTACTTC. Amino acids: CASSQELASGEQYF.

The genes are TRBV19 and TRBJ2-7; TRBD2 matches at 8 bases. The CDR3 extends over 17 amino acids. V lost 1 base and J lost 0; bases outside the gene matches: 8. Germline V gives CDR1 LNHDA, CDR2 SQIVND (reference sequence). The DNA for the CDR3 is TGTGCCAGTAGTATAGGCCCCCGCGGGAGGAGCTCCTACGAGCAGTACTTC. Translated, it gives CASSIGPRGRSSYEQYF.

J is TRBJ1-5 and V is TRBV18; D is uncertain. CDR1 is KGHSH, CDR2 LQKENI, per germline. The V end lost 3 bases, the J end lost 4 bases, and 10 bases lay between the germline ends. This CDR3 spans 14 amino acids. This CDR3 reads CASSPSFENQPQHF. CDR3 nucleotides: TGTGCCAGCTCACCCTCCTTCGAGAATCAGCCCCAGCATTTT.